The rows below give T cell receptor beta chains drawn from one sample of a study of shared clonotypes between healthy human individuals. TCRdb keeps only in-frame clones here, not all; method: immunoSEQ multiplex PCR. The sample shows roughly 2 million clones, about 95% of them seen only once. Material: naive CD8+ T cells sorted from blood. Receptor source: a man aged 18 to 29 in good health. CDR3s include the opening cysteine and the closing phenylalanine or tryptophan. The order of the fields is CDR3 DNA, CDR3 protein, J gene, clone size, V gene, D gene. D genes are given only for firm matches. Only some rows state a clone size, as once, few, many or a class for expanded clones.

CDR3nt: TGTGCCAGCAGCTTAGAGGGGTGGGGAAACACCATATATTTT
CDR3aa: CASSLEGWGNTIYF
j_gene: TRBJ1-3
abundance: once
v_gene: TRBV7-6
d_gene: NA

CDR3nt: TGCGCCAGCAGCTGGGGGACCACGAGCTGGGAGACCCAGTACTTC
CDR3aa: CASSWGTTSWETQYF
j_gene: TRBJ2-5
abundance: once
v_gene: TRBV5-1
d_gene: NA

CDR3nt: TGCGCCAGCAGTGCCGAGGCAGGGCTAGACACCGGGGAGCTGTTTTTT
CDR3aa: CASSAEAGLDTGELFF
j_gene: TRBJ2-2
abundance: NA
v_gene: TRBV10-1
d_gene: NA

CDR3nt: TGTGCCAGCAGCTTAATTCCGGGTGCAACTAATGAAAAACTGTTTTTT
CDR3aa: CASSLIPGATNEKLFF
j_gene: TRBJ1-4
abundance: NA
v_gene: TRBV7-6
d_gene: NA

CDR3nt: TGTGCCAGCAGCCCCTATTCTATGGGACTAGCGACCTACGAGCAGTACTTC
CDR3aa: CASSPYSMGLATYEQYF
j_gene: TRBJ2-7
abundance: NA
v_gene: TRBV5-6
d_gene: TRBD2

CDR3nt: TGTGCCAGCAGTGAAGGGCTAGCGGGGGGGTACTATCCGGATGAGCAGTTCTTC
CDR3aa: CASSEGLAGGYYPDEQFF
j_gene: TRBJ2-1
abundance: NA
v_gene: TRBV2
d_gene: TRBD2

CDR3nt: TGTGCCAGCAGTTACCGTACGGGGGTATCGGACGAGCAGTACTTC
CDR3aa: CASSYRTGVSDEQYF
j_gene: TRBJ2-7
abundance: NA
v_gene: TRBV6-6
d_gene: NA

CDR3nt: TGTGCCAGCAACCTCCGCGGGGGCCCATCCTACGAGCAGTACTTC
CDR3aa: CASNLRGGPSYEQYF
j_gene: TRBJ2-7
abundance: NA
v_gene: TRBV27
d_gene: NA

CDR3nt: TGTGCCAGCAGCGTAGACAATCAGCCCCAGCATTTT
CDR3aa: CASSVDNQPQHF
j_gene: TRBJ1-5
abundance: NA
v_gene: TRBV9
d_gene: NA

CDR3nt: TGCGCCAGCAGCCGTGGACAGGGGGGGACAGATACGCAGTATTTT
CDR3aa: CASSRGQGGTDTQYF
j_gene: TRBJ2-3
abundance: NA
v_gene: TRBV5-1
d_gene: TRBD1

CDR3nt: TGCGCCAGCAGCCAAAAAGGGCGGGGCGAAAGGGAAGCTTTCTTT
CDR3aa: CASSQKGRGEREAFF
j_gene: TRBJ1-1
abundance: NA
v_gene: TRBV4-3
d_gene: NA

CDR3nt: TGCGCCAGCAGGCTAGCTTTAGGCTGGCTGGATGAGCAGTTCTTC
CDR3aa: CASRLALGWLDEQFF
j_gene: TRBJ2-1
abundance: NA
v_gene: TRBV10-2
d_gene: NA

CDR3nt: TGCGCCAGCAGCTGGGACAGAGACAATGAGCAGTTCTTC
CDR3aa: CASSWDRDNEQFF
j_gene: TRBJ2-1
abundance: NA
v_gene: TRBV5-1
d_gene: TRBD1

CDR3nt: TGCGCCAGCAGCGTGGATTGGGGCTACGAGCAGTACTTC
CDR3aa: CASSVDWGYEQYF
j_gene: TRBJ2-7
abundance: NA
v_gene: TRBV5-1
d_gene: NA